Presented here are 8 T cell receptor beta chains from one specimen sequenced in a study of a mutant IDH1 vaccine in newly diagnosed glioma. These receptors lack a known antigen. Here immunoSEQ multiplex PCR was the method, and the copy in TCRdb shows in-frame clones only, minus some. This sample has about 61,000 clones, with 80% found just once. The time point is: week 11, during vaccination. Mutant IDH1 20-mer peptide, at 300 ug, made up each vaccine dose, with topical imiquimod. The sample in question was PBMCs, obtained from a glioma patient whose treatment included an IDH1 peptide vaccine. The receptors were sampled from a man aged 45-65 years with glioma.

The chain uses TRBV5-6 and TRBJ1-1; 10 bases are shared with TRBD1. The trim removed 3 bases at V and 0 bases at J, leaving 2 bases unmatched. The CDR3 runs to 15 residues. Germline loops: CDR1 SGHDT, CDR2 YYEEEE. The CDR3 protein is CASSSGTGVNTEAFF. The DNA of the CDR3 is TGTGCCAGCAGCTCCGGGACAGGGGTGAACACTGAAGCTTTCTTT.

This rearrangement joins TRBV5-6 to TRBJ1-1, with a possible D match to TRBD1 (6 bases). V lost 2 bases to trimming and J lost 0 bases, with 11 bases between them. This CDR3 spans 15 amino acids. Germline V gives CDR1 SGHDT, CDR2 YYEEEE. For the CDR3, the DNA is TGTGCCAGCAGCTTCCAGGGGAGCATGAACACTGAAGCTTTCTTT. It translates to CASSFQGSMNTEAFF.

The chain has TRBV2 and TRBJ2-1; D gene unclear. In germline, CDR1 is SNHLY, CDR2 FYNNEI. This CDR3 is built from 15 residues. The V end lost 3 bases, the J end lost 7 bases, and 16 bases lay between the germline ends. CDR3 coding DNA: TGTGCCAGCAGTGAGTCGGTAGGTTCAACAAATGAGCAGTTCTTC. Protein sequence: CASSESVGSTNEQFF.

A few counts support this clone. The rearrangement uses TRBV7-3 and TRBJ2-7; 7 bases line up with TRBD2. Germline V gives CDR1 SGHTA, CDR2 FQGTGA. The CDR3 loop spans 15 amino acids. V trimming: 5 bases; J trimming: 3 bases; junction bases outside the gene matches: 10. The CDR3 DNA reads as TGTGCCAGCAGCCCGGGAGGTGACTCGTTCTACGAGCAGTACTTC. Translated: CASSPGGDSFYEQYF.

The rearrangement links TRBV7-2 to TRBJ2-5; D unclear. Trimming shortened V by 5 bases and J by 7 bases, and 8 bases separated the two germline ends. The CDR3 sequence is 11 residues long. Germline V gives CDR1 SGHTA, CDR2 FQGNSA. The chain's CDR3 is CASSKTRTQYF. In nucleotides, the CDR3 is TGTGCCAGCAGCAAGACCAGGACCCAGTACTTC.

The chain is built from TRBV27 and TRBJ2-7, with TRBD1 matching 9 bases. This CDR3 has 16 amino acids. The ends lost 5 bases at V and 4 bases at J; junction bases unmatched: 12. In germline, CDR1 is MNHEY, CDR2 SMNVEV (reference sequence). The CDR3 DNA is TGTGCCAGCAGTGCCACCGGGACAGGGAATTCGTACGAGCAGTACTTC. It codes for CASSATGTGNSYEQYF.

This clone occurred a few times. This chain uses TRBV7-9 with TRBJ2-1; TRBD1 or TRBD2 may be the D gene (5 bases each). The germline CDR1 and CDR2 sequences are SEHNR and FQNEAQ (reference sequence). This CDR3 has 12 amino acids. Trimming left V 5 bases short and J 8 bases short, with 10 bases between. The DNA for the CDR3 is TGTGCCAGCAGCCCCGAGGGGTATGAGCAGTTCTTC. This gives the protein CASSPEGYEQFF.

The V and J genes are TRBV5-5 and TRBJ2-7, with D perhaps TRBD1 or TRBD2 (5 bases each). Trimming removed 0 bases from V and 4 bases from J, with 8 bases in between. Germline V gene sequence: CDR1 SGHKS, CDR2 YYEKEE (reference sequence). The CDR3 totals 13 residues. CDR3 nucleotides: TGTGCCAGCAGCTTGGCTTGGGGGTACGAGCAGTACTTC. Translated, it gives CASSLAWGYEQYF.